A selection of T cell receptor beta chains follows, all from one sample in a study of T cell changes during pregnancy in multiple sclerosis. Assay used: immunoSEQ multiplex PCR; TCRdb lists only in-frame clones, some missing. The table has approximately 30,000 clones, roughly 91% seen once. The starting material was CD4+ T cells from peripheral blood mononuclear cells, obtained after pregnancy. The receptors were gathered from a female donor with multiple sclerosis, enrolled in a pregnancy study. CDR3s include the opening cysteine and the closing phenylalanine or tryptophan. The D gene is left open where the match is weak. Only some rows state a clone size, as once, few, many or a class for expanded clones.

CDR3 DNA	CDR3 protein	V gene	D gene	clone size	J gene
TGTGCCAGCAGTTACCCACAGGGGGCCTCCTACGAGCAGTACTTC	CASSYPQGASYEQYF	TRBV6-5	TRBD1	.	TRBJ2-7
TGTGCCAGCTCACTTGGACAGGCTGACTCTGGAAACACCATATATTTT	CASSLGQADSGNTIYF	TRBV18	TRBD1	.	TRBJ1-3
TGTGCCAGCAGCCTTTTACCCGGACAGGGATCCTACGAGCAGTACTTC	CASSLLPGQGSYEQYF	TRBV11-2	TRBD1	.	TRBJ2-7
TGCGCCAGCAGCCAAGATGGCAGGGCGGACACTGAAGCTTTCTTT	CASSQDGRADTEAFF	TRBV4-3	.	.	TRBJ1-1
TGTGCCAGCAGCCCCACGACAGGGCAGGCTGAAGCTTTCTTT	CASSPTTGQAEAFF	TRBV11-1	TRBD1	.	TRBJ1-1
TGTGCCAGCAGCCCCCCCGGCTCCTACGAGCAGTACTTC	CASSPPGSYEQYF	TRBV5-4	.	.	TRBJ2-7
TGTGCCAGCAGCCATTTCGGGGGAAACTCGAGGGACTATGGCTACACCTTC	CASSHFGGNSRDYGYTF	TRBV14	.	.	TRBJ1-2
TGTGCCAGCAGCTTGCTCAGGGGCTACGAGCAGTACTTC	CASSLLRGYEQYF	TRBV5-5	.	.	TRBJ2-7
TGCGCCAGCAGCTTACTCGACAGGACCGGGGAGCTGTTTTTT	CASSLLDRTGELFF	TRBV5-1	.	.	TRBJ2-2
TGTGCCAGCAGTGAGAGCTGGGGGGGCGCGAACACCGGGGAGCTGTTTTTT	CASSESWGGANTGELFF	TRBV2	.	.	TRBJ2-2
TGTGCCAGCAGCAGACGGACAGGCTACGAGCAGTACTTC	CASSRRTGYEQYF	TRBV7-8	TRBD1	.	TRBJ2-7
TGCAGCTCGGGGGGGGTCAGGGGCGCCGGCTACACCTTC	CSSGGVRGAGYTF	TRBV29-1	.	.	TRBJ1-2
TGTGCCTGGAGTGGGGGAGCTGGCTACACCTTC	CAWSGGAGYTF	TRBV30	.	few	TRBJ1-2
TGTGCCAGCAGCCAAGATACAGGGAAAGGGTCCTATAATTCACCCCTCCACTTT	CASSQDTGKGSYNSPLHF	TRBV4-2	.	.	TRBJ1-6
TGTGCCAGCAGCCTAAGACTAGCAGAATACGAGCAGTACTTC	CASSLRLAEYEQYF	TRBV6-5	TRBD2	.	TRBJ2-7
TGTGCCAGCACGCTCAAAGGGGAGGGCATTCAGTACTTC	CASTLKGEGIQYF	TRBV6-6	TRBD2	.	TRBJ2-4